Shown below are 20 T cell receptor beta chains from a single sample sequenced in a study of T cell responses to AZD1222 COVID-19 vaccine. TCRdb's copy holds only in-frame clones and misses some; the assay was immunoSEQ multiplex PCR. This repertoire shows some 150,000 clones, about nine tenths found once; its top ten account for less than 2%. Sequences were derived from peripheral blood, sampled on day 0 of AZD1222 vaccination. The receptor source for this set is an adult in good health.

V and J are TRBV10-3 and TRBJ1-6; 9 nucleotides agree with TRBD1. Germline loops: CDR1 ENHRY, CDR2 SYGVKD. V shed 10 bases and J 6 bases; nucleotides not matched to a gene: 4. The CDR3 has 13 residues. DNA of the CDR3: TGTGCCACCGGACAGGGGCCTAATTCACCCCTCCACTTT. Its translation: CATGQGPNSPLHF.

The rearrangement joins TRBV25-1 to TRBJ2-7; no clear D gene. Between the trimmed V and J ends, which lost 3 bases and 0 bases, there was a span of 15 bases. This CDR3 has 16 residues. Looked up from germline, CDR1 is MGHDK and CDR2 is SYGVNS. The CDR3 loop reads CASSDLRSPHSYEQYF. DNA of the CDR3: TGTGCCAGCAGTGATCTCCGGAGTCCCCACTCCTACGAGCAGTACTTC.

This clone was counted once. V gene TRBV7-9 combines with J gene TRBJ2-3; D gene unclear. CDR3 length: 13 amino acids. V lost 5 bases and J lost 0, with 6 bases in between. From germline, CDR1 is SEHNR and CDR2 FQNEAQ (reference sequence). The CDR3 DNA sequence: TGTGCCAGCAGCGTCTTCAGCACAGATACGCAGTATTTT. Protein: CASSVFSTDTQYF.

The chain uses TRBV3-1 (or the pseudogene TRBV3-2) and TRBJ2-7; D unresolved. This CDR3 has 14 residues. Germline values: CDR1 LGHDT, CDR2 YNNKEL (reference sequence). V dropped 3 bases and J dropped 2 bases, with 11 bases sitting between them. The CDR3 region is CASSQLSAAYEQYF. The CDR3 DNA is TGTGCCAGCAGCCAGTTGAGCGCGGCCTACGAGCAGTACTTC.

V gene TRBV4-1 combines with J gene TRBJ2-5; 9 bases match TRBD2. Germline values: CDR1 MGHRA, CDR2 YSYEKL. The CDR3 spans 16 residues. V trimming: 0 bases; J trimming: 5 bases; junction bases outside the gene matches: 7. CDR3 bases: TGCGCCAGCAGCCAAGACGTTAGCGGGAGCGGGGAGACCCAGTACTTC. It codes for CASSQDVSGSGETQYF.

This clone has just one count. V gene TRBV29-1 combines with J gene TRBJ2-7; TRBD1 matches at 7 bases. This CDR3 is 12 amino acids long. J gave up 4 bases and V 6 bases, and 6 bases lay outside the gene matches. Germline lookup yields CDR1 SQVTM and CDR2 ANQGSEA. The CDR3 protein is CSVTDRPYEQYF. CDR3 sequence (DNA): TGCAGCGTCACGGACAGGCCTTACGAGCAGTACTTC.

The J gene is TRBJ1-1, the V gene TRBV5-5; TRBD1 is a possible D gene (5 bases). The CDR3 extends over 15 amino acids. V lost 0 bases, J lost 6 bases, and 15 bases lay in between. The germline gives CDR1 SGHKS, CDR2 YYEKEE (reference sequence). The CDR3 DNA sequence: TGTGCCAGCAGCTTGGTGGCACAGGTTCCCCCTGAAGCTTTCTTT. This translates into CASSLVAQVPPEAFF.

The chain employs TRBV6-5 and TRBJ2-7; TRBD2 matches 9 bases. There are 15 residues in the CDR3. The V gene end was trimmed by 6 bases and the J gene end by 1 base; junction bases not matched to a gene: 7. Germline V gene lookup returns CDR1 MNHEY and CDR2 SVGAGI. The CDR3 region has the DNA TGTGCCAGCAGCCAGACTAGCGGAATGTCCTACGAGCAGTACTTC. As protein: CASSQTSGMSYEQYF.

The CDR3 here is CASSQGTVDRSPLHF. CDR3 sequence (DNA): TGTGCCAGCAGCCAAGGGACAGTGGATCGTTCACCCCTCCACTTT. The chain carries TRBV14 and TRBJ1-6; the D gene is possibly TRBD1 (6 bases). The CDR3 totals 15 residues. Between the trimmed V and J ends, which lost 1 base and 9 bases, there was a span of 13 bases. Germline CDR1 and CDR2: SGHDN and FVKESK.

The CDR3 region is CASSSQREAVNEQFF. The DNA for the CDR3 is TGTGCCAGCAGCTCACAGCGGGAGGCCGTCAATGAGCAGTTCTTC. V and J are TRBV5-4 and TRBJ2-1, with 9 bases identical to TRBD2. Unmatched junction bases numbered 7, after V lost 3 bases and J lost 6 bases. Germline V gives CDR1 SGHNT, CDR2 YYREEE (reference sequence). The CDR3 extends over 15 amino acids.

The CDR3 region is CASSFPGSRDEQYF. For the CDR3, the DNA is TGCGCCAGCAGCTTCCCCGGGTCTCGCGACGAGCAGTACTTC. The chain employs TRBV5-1 and TRBJ2-7; no firm D call. The CDR3 has 14 amino acids. V was trimmed by 2 bases and J by 5 bases, leaving 14 bases between them. Germline values: CDR1 SGHRS, CDR2 YFSETQ.

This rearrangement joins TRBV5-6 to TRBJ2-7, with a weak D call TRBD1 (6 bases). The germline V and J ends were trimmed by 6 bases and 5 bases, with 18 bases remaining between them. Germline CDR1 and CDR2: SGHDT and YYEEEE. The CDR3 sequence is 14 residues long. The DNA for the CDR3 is TGTGCCAGCACCCAACAGGGAATAGTCCACGAGCAGTACTTC. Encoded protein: CASTQQGIVHEQYF.

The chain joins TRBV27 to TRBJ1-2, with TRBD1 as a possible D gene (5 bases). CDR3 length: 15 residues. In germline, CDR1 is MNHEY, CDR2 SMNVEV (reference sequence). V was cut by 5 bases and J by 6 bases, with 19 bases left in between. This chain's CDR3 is CASSVGGPKADGYTF. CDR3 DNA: TGTGCCAGCAGTGTGGGGGGACCCAAGGCCGATGGCTACACCTTC.

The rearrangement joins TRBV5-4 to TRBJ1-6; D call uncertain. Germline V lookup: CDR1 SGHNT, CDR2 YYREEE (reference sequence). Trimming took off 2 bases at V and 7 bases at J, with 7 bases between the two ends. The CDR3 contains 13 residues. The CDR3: CASSFGPNSPLHF. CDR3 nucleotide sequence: TGTGCCAGCAGCTTCGGGCCAAATTCACCCCTCCACTTT. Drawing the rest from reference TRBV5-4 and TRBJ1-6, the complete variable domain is ETGVTQSPTHLIKTRGQQVTLRCSSQSGHNTVSWYQQALGQGPQFIFQYYREEENGRGNFPPRFSGLQFPNYSSELNVNALELDDSALYLCASSFGPNSPLHFGNGTRLTVT.

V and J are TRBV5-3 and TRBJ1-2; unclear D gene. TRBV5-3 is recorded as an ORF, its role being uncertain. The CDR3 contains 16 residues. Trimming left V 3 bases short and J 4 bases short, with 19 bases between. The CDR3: CARSYLNSRDSYGYTF. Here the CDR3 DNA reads TGTGCCAGAAGCTACTTGAATTCTAGGGATAGCTATGGCTACACCTTC.

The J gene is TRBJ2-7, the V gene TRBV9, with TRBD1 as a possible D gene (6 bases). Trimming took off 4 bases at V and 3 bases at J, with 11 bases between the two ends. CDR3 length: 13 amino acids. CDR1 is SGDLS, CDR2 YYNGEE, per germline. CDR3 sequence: CASSPDRNYEQYF. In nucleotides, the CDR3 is TGTGCCAGCAGCCCGGACAGAAACTACGAGCAGTACTTC.

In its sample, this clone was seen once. The CDR3 region has the DNA TGCGCCAGCAGCCAAGGGGCCGGGGGGGACACTGAAGCTTTCTTT. It encodes CASSQGAGGDTEAFF. The chain has TRBV4-3 and TRBJ1-1; D may be TRBD1 (5 bases). Germline CDR1 LGHNA, CDR2 YSLEER. The germline V and J ends were trimmed by 1 base and 3 bases, with 12 bases remaining between them. The CDR3 spans 15 residues.

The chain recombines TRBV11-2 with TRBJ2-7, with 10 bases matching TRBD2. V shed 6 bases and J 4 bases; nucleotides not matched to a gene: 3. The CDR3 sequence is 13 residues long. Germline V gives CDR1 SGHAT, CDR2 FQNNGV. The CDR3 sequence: CASRRTSGYEQYF. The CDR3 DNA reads TGTGCCAGCAGACGGACTAGCGGTTACGAGCAGTACTTC.

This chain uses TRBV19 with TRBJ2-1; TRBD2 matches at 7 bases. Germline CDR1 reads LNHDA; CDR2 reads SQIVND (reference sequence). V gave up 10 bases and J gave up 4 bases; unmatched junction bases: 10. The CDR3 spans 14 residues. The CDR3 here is CATAAGLEYNEQFF. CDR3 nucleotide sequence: TGTGCCACCGCCGCTGGACTAGAATACAATGAGCAGTTCTTC. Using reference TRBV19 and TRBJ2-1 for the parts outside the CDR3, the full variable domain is DGGITQSPKYLFRKEGQNVTLSCEQNLNHDAMYWYRQDPGQGLRLIYYSQIVNDFQKGDIAEGYSVSREKKESFPLTVTSAQKNPTAFYLCATAAGLEYNEQFFGPGTRLTVL.

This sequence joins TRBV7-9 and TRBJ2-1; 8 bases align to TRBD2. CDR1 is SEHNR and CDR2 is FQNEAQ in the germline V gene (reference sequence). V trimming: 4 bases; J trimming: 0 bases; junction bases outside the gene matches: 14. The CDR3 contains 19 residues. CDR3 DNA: TGTGCCAGCAGCTCTACCACTATTAGCGGGATGAGCTCCTACAATGAGCAGTTCTTC. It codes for CASSSTTISGMSSYNEQFF.